This is a list of T cell receptor beta chains from one sample in a study of beta chain bispecific antibodies for T cell cancers. TCRdb reprocessed the 5' RACE reads via MiXCR and lists one record per CDR3 protein. The sample has 20,000 to 25,000 distinct CDR3 sequences; approximately 2% are singletons. These receptors' antigens are unknown. Sequences were derived from healthy donor T cells cultured with leukemia cells, sampled from a culture containing a bispecific antibody targeting TCR Vbeta12. The receptors here all came from a human donor in good health. Some clones in this sample may be carry-over from other donors' samples. Both conserved end residues are part of each CDR3. The D gene is left open where the match is weak. The size of a clone is reported for some rows only, either as once, few or many, or as a class for expanded clones.

size	V	D	J	DNA	CDR3
.	TRBV7-9	.	TRBJ1-2	TGTGCCAGCAGCTCCTACAGGAAAACAGCCTCTAACTATGGCTACACCTTC	CASSSYRKTASNYGYTF
many	TRBV9	.	TRBJ2-7	TGTGCCAGCAGCGTAGGAGGGTCCTACGAGCAGTACTTC	CASSVGGSYEQYF
many	TRBV7-9	.	TRBJ1-2	TGTGCCAGCAGCGGGAGGGCGTCAGAAGGCTACACCTTC	CASSGRASEGYTF
many	TRBV5-1	.	TRBJ2-7	TGCGCCAGCAGCGCTGGGGGCTACAGGGTCGAGCAGTACTTC	CASSAGGYRVEQYF
medium-sized	TRBV7-8	TRBD1	TRBJ2-1	TGTGCCAGCAGCCCGGGGACAGGGGAAGGGAATGAGCAGTTCTTC	CASSPGTGEGNEQFF
many	TRBV6-5	.	TRBJ1-1	TGTGCCAGCAGTTACAGTCCGAGGAACACTGAAGCTTTCTTT	CASSYSPRNTEAFF
many	TRBV30	TRBD2	TRBJ2-3	TGTGCCTGGAGTAGCGGGGCCTACACAGATACGCAGTATTTT	CAWSSGAYTDTQYF
many	TRBV7-6	.	TRBJ2-7	TGTGCCAGCAGCTTATCGGGGGTCGAGCAGTACTTC	CASSLSGVEQYF
many	TRBV5-6	.	TRBJ2-1	TGTGCCAGCCATAGCTCCTACAATGAGCAGTTCTTC	CASHSSYNEQFF
many	TRBV5-4	TRBD1	TRBJ2-1	TGTGCCATCCGGACAGGGATGATTGATGAGCAGTTCTTC	CAIRTGMIDEQFF
many	TRBV6-5	TRBD1	TRBJ1-4	TGTGCCAGCAGTTACGGACAGGGTTATGAAAAACTGTTTTTT	CASSYGQGYEKLFF
many	TRBV5-1	.	TRBJ2-5	TGCGCCAGCAGCTTGGCCAACGGTGAGACCCAGTACTTC	CASSLANGETQYF
many	TRBV5-1	.	TRBJ1-6	TGCGCCAGCAGCTTAGGGGGAGCCAAATATTCACCCCTCCACTTT	CASSLGGAKYSPLHF
many	TRBV27	.	TRBJ1-1	TGTGCCAGCAGTTTTTGGGGGGCTGAAGCTTTCTTT	CASSFWGAEAFF
many	TRBV20-1	.	TRBJ1-1	TGCAGGGTGGACGGCATGAACACTGAAGCTTTCTTT	CRVDGMNTEAFF
many	TRBV10-2	.	TRBJ2-5	TGCGCCAGCAGTGAGACGGGTGGGAGAGGAGAGACCCAGTACTTC	CASSETGGRGETQYF
many	TRBV6-5	.	TRBJ2-2	TGTGCCAGCAGCCCGACGGCATTTTCAGCCGGGGAGCTGTTTTTT	CASSPTAFSAGELFF
many	TRBV7-9	.	TRBJ2-7	TGTGCCAGCAGCTTAGACAGGAGCTCCTACGAGCAGTACTTC	CASSLDRSSYEQYF
.	TRBV7-3	.	TRBJ2-3	TGTGCCAGCAGCTCCAAGGGGGGGGGTGATACGCAGTATTTT	CASSSKGGGDTQYF
many	TRBV6-5	TRBD1	TRBJ2-2	TGTGCCAGCAGTCAACCGGGACAGGATTATACCGGGGAGCTGTTTTTT	CASSQPGQDYTGELFF
many	TRBV7-3	TRBD2	TRBJ2-3	TGTGCCAGCAGCCGTAGCGGGGGAAGGGCAGATACGCAGTATTTT	CASSRSGGRADTQYF
many	TRBV9	TRBD1	TRBJ1-2	TGTGCCAGCAGCGTAGGGGACAGGTCGGATGGCTACACCTTC	CASSVGDRSDGYTF
many	TRBV28	.	TRBJ1-2	TGTGCCAGCAGTCCAACGACAGCCTTCTATGGCTACACCTTC	CASSPTTAFYGYTF
many	TRBV15	.	TRBJ2-1	TGTGCCACCGCGGAGGGGTTTAGGGGTAATGAGCAGTTCTTC	CATAEGFRGNEQFF
many	TRBV12-3/TRBV12-4	.	TRBJ2-7	TGTGCCAGCAGTTCTTGGGCCCACGAGCAGTACTTC	CASSSWAHEQYF
many	TRBV7-8	TRBD2	TRBJ2-1	TGTGCCAGCAGCTTAGCTAGCGGGGGGATTACAAGAGAGCAGTTCTTC	CASSLASGGITREQFF
many	TRBV20-1	TRBD1	TRBJ1-6	TGCAGTGCTGGGGACGGGGACAGGCCAATGTCACCCCTCCACTTT	CSAGDGDRPMSPLHF